This T cell receptor (beta chain) appears in the sequencing data of a study of T-cell reconstitution after alpha-beta-depleted transplantation in children. The TCRbeta library was prepared with unique molecular identifiers. TCRdb ran MiXCR on the PCR reads and lists one entry per CDR3 protein. Here the sample spans some 500,000 distinct CDR3 sequences, roughly 33% being singletons. A few counts support this clonotype. Trimming cost V 0 bases and J 8 bases, with 10 bases left between them. From germline, CDR1 is SGHNT and CDR2 YENEEA. The CDR3 runs to 13 residues. This clonotype was obtained from a human donor who donated a stem cell graft to a child with aplastic anemia. V and J are TRBV11-3 and TRBJ1-2; perhaps TRBD1 as D (5 bases). Sequenced material: PBMCs from the stem cell graft donor, taken from the stem cell graft. The DNA for the CDR3 is TGTGCCAGCAGCTTAGAGGGGCTTTTGGGCTACACCTTC. Amino acid sequence: CASSLEGLLGYTF.